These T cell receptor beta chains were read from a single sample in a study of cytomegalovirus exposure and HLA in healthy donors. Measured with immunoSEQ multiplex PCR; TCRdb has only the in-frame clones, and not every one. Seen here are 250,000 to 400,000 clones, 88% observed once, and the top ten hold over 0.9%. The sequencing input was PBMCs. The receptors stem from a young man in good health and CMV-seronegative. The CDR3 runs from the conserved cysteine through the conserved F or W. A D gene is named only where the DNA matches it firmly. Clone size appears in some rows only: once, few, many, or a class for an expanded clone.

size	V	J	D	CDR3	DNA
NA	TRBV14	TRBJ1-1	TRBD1	CASSRTGDWNTEAFF	TGTGCCAGCAGTCGTACAGGGGACTGGAACACTGAAGCTTTCTTT
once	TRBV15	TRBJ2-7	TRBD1	CATSSFSTGQVPYEQYF	TGTGCCACCAGCAGTTTTTCCACGGGACAGGTTCCCTACGAGCAGTACTTC
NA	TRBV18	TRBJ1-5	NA	CASREGDGQPQHF	TGTGCCAGCCGTGAGGGTGATGGGCAGCCCCAGCATTTT
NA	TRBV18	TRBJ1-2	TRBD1	CASSPLEGANGYTF	TGTGCCAGCTCACCACTTGAGGGGGCGAATGGCTACACCTTC
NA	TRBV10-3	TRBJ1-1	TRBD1	CASDDPRGRDRYTEAFF	TGTGCCTCAGATGACCCACGGGGGAGGGACAGGTACACTGAAGCTTTCTTT
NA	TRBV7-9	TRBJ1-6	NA	CASSPGVDGNSPLHF	TGTGCCAGCAGCCCGGGGGTAGACGGGAATTCACCCCTCCACTTT
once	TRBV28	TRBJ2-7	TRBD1	CASSPQVDRDYEQYF	TGTGCCAGCAGCCCCCAGGTGGACAGGGACTACGAGCAGTACTTC
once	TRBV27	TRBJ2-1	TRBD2	CASSPLFAGGYNEQFF	TGTGCCAGCAGTCCCCTCTTTGCGGGGGGGTACAATGAGCAGTTCTTC
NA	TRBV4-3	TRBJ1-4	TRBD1	CASSQERQGAGEKLFF	TGCGCCAGCAGCCAAGAAAGACAGGGGGCGGGTGAAAAACTGTTTTTT
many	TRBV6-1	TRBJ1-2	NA	CASSDGVLSGYGYTF	TGTGCCAGCAGTGATGGGGTCCTCAGCGGGTATGGCTACACCTTC
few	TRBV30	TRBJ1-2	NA	CAWSTLLTSNYGYTF	TGTGCCTGGAGTACTCTACTGACTTCTAACTATGGCTACACCTTC
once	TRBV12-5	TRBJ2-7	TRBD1	CASGPQGPSLEQYF	TGTGCTAGTGGGCCACAGGGGCCCTCTCTCGAGCAGTACTTC
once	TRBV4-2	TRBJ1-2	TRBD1	CASSLVPTRGRDYGYTF	TGTGCCAGCAGCTTAGTCCCCACTAGGGGGCGCGACTATGGCTACACCTTC
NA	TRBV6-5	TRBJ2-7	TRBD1	CASSYSGTGPYEQYF	TGTGCCAGCAGTTACTCTGGGACAGGGCCATACGAGCAGTACTTC
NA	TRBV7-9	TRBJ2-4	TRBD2	CASSLTAGGIAKNIQYF	TGTGCCAGCAGCTTAACAGCGGGGGGGATAGCCAAAAACATTCAGTACTTC
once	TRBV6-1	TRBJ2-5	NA	CASSGSPFGGETQYF	TGTGCCAGCAGTGGGTCTCCATTTGGGGGGGAGACCCAGTACTTC
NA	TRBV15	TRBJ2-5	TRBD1	CATSREQGHETQYF	TGTGCCACCAGCAGAGAACAGGGGCACGAGACCCAGTACTTC
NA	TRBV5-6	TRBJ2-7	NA	CASSNGISYEQYF	TGTGCCAGCAGCAACGGGATCTCCTACGAGCAGTACTTC
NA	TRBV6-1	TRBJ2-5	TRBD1	CASTRPDRVETQYF	TGTGCCAGCACCCGACCTGACAGGGTGGAGACCCAGTACTTC
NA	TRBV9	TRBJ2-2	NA	CASSVGQVNTGELFF	TGTGCCAGCAGCGTAGGGCAGGTGAACACCGGGGAGCTGTTTTTT
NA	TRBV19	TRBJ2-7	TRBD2	CASSARGERDEQYF	TGTGCCAGTAGCGCTCGGGGGGAAAGGGACGAGCAGTACTTC
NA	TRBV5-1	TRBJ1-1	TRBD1	CASSPKGGTGEGSEAFF	TGCGCCAGCAGCCCCAAAGGGGGGACAGGGGAAGGGTCCGAAGCTTTCTTT
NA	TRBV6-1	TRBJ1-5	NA	CASSEWAVNQPQHF	TGTGCCAGCAGTGAATGGGCAGTCAATCAGCCCCAGCATTTT
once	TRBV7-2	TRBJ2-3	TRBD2	CASSLRSLAGGSTDTQYF	TGTGCCAGCAGCTTACGGTCACTAGCGGGGGGTAGCACAGATACGCAGTATTTT
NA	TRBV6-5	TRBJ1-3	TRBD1	CASRLDRGGNTIYF	TGTGCCAGCAGACTCGACAGGGGCGGAAACACCATATATTTT
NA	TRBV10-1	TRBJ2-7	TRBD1	CASSESRQGVQYF	TGCGCCAGCAGTGAGTCCCGACAGGGTGTGCAGTACTTC
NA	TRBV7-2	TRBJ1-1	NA	CASSFLSEAFF	TGTGCCAGCAGCTTCTTATCGGAAGCTTTCTTT
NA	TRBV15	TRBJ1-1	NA	CATSRVQGGTEAFF	TGTGCCACCAGCAGAGTTCAAGGGGGCACTGAAGCTTTCTTT
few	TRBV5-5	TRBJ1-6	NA	CASSLGTWDSPLHF	TGTGCCAGCAGCTTGGGGACATGGGATTCACCCCTCCACTTT
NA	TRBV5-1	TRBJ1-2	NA	CASSAVVGADGYTF	TGCGCCAGCAGCGCTGTCGTGGGGGCGGATGGCTACACCTTC
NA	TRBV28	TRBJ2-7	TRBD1	CASSLTGGEAESAYEQYF	TGTGCCAGCAGTCTGACAGGGGGCGAAGCGGAATCGGCCTACGAGCAGTACTTC
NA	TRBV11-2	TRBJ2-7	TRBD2	CASSLRGETYEQYF	TGTGCCAGCAGCCTGCGGGGGGAAACCTACGAGCAGTACTTC
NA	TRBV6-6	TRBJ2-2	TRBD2	CASRLAGGADGELFF	TGTGCCAGCAGACTCGCCGGGGGGGCTGACGGGGAGCTGTTTTTT
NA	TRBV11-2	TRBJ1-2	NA	CASSLGGTLYYGYTF	TGTGCCAGCAGCTTAGGGGGCACTCTGTACTATGGCTACACCTTC
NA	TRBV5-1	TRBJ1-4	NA	CASSWTAYNEKLFF	TGCGCCAGCAGCTGGACAGCCTATAATGAAAAACTGTTTTTT
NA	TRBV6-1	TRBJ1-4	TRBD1	CASRDSFPTNEKLFF	TGTGCCAGCCGGGACAGCTTCCCAACTAATGAAAAACTGTTTTTT